This TCR beta chain was recorded in a study of T cells in Graves' hyperthyroidism and ophthalmopathy. Overall study context: Before treatment of any kind, peripheral blood was taken at initial diagnosis.

This clonotype was detected ten times or more. The antigen is undetermined. General study points: A model of 13 V-J features distinguished ophthalmopathy from stable hyperthyroidism.

From RNA transcripts, TCR beta CDR3 regions were amplified. RT-PCR in the first round (using the HTBI primer set) targeted the TCR CDR3. TCRdb itself ran the multiplex PCR reads through MiXCR, one entry per CDR3 protein. This sample has under 650,000 distinct CDR3 sequences; 15% to 20% occur once, and the top ten carry 3.8%. V was cut by 7 bases and J by 4 bases, with 19 bases left in between. CDR1 and CDR2 (germline): SGHAT, FQNNGV. The CDR3 covers 15 residues. Each patient was aged 18 to 65 and had newly diagnosed hyperthyroidism of under 2 months' duration. Together with thyroid ultrasound, orbital computed tomography, serum thyroxine and TRAb, clinical symptoms were used for diagnoses.

This TCR was sampled from a woman in her 30s with Graves' hyperthyroidism. The genes are TRBV11-2 and TRBJ1-1; D gene unclear. The source material was blood. CDR3 in amino acids: CASTPAWGSGTEAFF. The CDR3 region has the DNA TGTGCCAGCACCCCCGCATGGGGTTCGGGCACTGAAGCTTTCTTT.